Detailed here is one T cell receptor beta chain. Antigen specificity is unknown. The V gene lost 5 bases and the J gene lost 3 bases, with 10 bases spanning the gap. The CDR3 consists of 13 residues. CDR1 MNHEY and CDR2 SMNVEV come from the germline V gene (reference sequence). The data are from a study of cytomegalovirus exposure and HLA in healthy donors. Overall study: Of around 400 genotyped donors, more than 75% grouped in the Caucasian-associated ancestry cluster.

The primer mix had 60 Vbeta and 13 Jbeta primers. Profiling relied on immunoSEQ multiplex PCR, and the TCRdb table lists in-frame clones only, not all of them. The sample carries 270,000 or so clones, roughly 89% recorded once. Study-level findings and limits: In a later analysis, several top co-occurrence clusters appeared linked to parvovirus B19, influenza, CMV and Epstein-Barr virus. A later analysis found that most CMV-associated TCR beta chains appeared HLA-restricted.

This chain joins TRBV27 and TRBJ1-2; D is undetermined. This TCR was recovered from a man in his forties in good health and CMV-seropositive. What was sequenced was PBMCs. In DNA, the CDR3 is TGTGCCAGCAGTCCCAGCGGGGACTATGGCTACACCTTC. This translates into CASSPSGDYGYTF.